The following is a T cell receptor beta chain sequence with its context. This sample is drawn from a study of blood T cell repertoires in COVID-19. Measured with immunoSEQ multiplex PCR; TCRdb has only the in-frame clones, and not every one. The profile shows some 400,000 clones, approximately 89% of them singletons. Sequencing input: peripheral blood. The clonotype comes from a woman in her sixties with COVID-19, enrolled during active disease.

CDR3 bases: TGTGCCAGCAGCTCACCGGGACTAACTCTCACAGATACGCAGTATTTT. As protein: CASSSPGLTLTDTQYF. The chain combines TRBV11-2 with TRBJ2-3; 7 bases agree with TRBD2. With V trimmed by 4 bases and J by 2 bases, 9 bases remained unmatched. CDR1 and CDR2 (germline): SGHAT, FQNNGV. The CDR3 spans 16 residues.